The entry below describes one TCR beta chain. The antigen is unknown. Generated by immunoSEQ multiplex PCR, the TCRdb table keeps only in-frame clones and is missing some. Here the sample spans 80,000 to 100,000 clones, 90% to 95% being singletons. These data are taken from a study of PD-1 blockade in classical Hodgkin lymphoma. The overall study: Once every 2 weeks, patients received intravenous nivolumab at 3 mg/kg.

Study outcomes and limitations: By C4D1, diversity of CD4+ TCRs had risen significantly, whereas that of CD8+ TCRs had not. Among the patients, those starting nivolumab under 1 year after ASCT were excluded.

This CDR3 comprises 17 residues. Trimming shortened V by 4 bases and J by 1 base, and 16 bases separated the two germline ends. The germline V gene encodes CDR1 SGHVS and CDR2 FNYEAQ. Noted time point: cycle 4 day 1 (C4D1), after around six weeks of nivolumab. Every one of the patients relapsed after autologous stem cell transplantation (brentuximab vedotin exposure was variable). The chain links TRBV7-6 to TRBJ2-2; TRBD2 might be the D (6 bases). The TCR originated in a human donor with classical Hodgkin lymphoma. The starting material was peripheral blood mononuclear cells (PBMCs), obtained before the fourth cycle of nivolumab. The CDR3, as DNA: TGTGCCAGCAGCTCCGACCGAAGGCGGGGGAACACCGGGGAGCTGTTTTTT. It yields the protein CASSSDRRRGNTGELFF.